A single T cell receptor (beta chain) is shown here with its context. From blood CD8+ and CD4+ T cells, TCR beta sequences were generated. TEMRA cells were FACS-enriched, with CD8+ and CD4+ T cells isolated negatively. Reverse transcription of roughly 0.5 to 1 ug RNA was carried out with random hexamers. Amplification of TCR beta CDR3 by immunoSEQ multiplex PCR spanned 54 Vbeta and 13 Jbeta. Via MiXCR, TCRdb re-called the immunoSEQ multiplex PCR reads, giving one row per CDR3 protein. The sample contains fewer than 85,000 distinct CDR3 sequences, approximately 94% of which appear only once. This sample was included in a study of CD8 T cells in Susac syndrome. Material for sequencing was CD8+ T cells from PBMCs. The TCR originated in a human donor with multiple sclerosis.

The DNA of the CDR3 is TGTGCCAGTAGTACCGCGGGGGCCTCCTCCTACGAGCAGTACTTC. Translating gives CASSTAGASSYEQYF. J is TRBJ2-7 and V is TRBV19, with D tentatively TRBD2 (7 bases). The CDR3 is 15 amino acids. Germline CDR1 and CDR2: LNHDA and SQIVND (reference sequence). V dropped 4 bases and J dropped 0 bases, with 13 bases sitting between them.